A single T cell receptor (beta chain) is shown here with its context. As yet, its antigen is unknown. Relative to the germline gene, one junction end is altered; a read error may explain this. The sample is drawn from a study of identical twins. Among all donors, each was a healthy Caucasian. Study conclusions and caveats: Clonotypes of the beta chain that were abundant in cord blood carried fewer insertions (memory repertoires showed none). Zero-insertion findings could be partly confounded by invariant cells (MAIT and iNKT cells). The degree of excess twin sharing was weaker in beta out-of-frame sequences.

TCRdb passed the 5' RACE reads through MiXCR, listing each CDR3 protein once. The sample yields more than 350,000 distinct CDR3 sequences, roughly 9% seen once. The germline V gene has CDR1 SGHTA and CDR2 FQGTGA. The length of the CDR3 is 16 residues. The sequence was collected from a woman aged 50 to 60 in good health. The chain couples TRBV7-3 to TRBJ2-2; 10 bases agree with TRBD2. Sequenced sample: naive T cells sorted from blood. The CDR3 bases are TGTGCCAGCAGCTCCCTAGCGGGAGTGCGCACCGGGGAGCTGCTTTTT. The encoded protein is CASSSLAGVRTGELLF.